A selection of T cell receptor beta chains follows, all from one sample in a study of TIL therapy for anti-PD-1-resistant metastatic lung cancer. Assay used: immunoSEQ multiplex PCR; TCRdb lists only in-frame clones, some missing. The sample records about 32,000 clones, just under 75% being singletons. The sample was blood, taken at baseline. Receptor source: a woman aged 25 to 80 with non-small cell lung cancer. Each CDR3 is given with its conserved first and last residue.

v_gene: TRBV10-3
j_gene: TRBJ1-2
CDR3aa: CAISPGQPNYGYTF

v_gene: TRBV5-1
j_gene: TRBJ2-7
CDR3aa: CASSPSGIRDEQYF

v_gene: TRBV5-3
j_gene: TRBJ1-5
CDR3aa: CARSTHRDGQPQHF

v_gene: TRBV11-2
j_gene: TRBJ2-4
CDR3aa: CASSLGREGIQYF

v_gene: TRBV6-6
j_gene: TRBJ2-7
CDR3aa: CASSSISYEQYF

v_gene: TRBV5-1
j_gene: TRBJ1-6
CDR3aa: CASSSGTGVNNSPLHF

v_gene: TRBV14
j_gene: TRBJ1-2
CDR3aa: CASSQGLNYGYTF

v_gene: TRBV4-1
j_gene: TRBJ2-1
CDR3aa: CASSLLAGEMEFF

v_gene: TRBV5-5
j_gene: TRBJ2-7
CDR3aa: CASSLFTSSGAEQYF

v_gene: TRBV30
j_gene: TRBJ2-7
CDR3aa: CAWSAHGYEQYF

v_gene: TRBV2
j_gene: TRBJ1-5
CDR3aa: CASSEMGFGNQPQHF

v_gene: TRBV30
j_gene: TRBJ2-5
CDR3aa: CAWTKKGWGNQETQYF

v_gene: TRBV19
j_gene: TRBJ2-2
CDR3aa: CASSILSGELFF

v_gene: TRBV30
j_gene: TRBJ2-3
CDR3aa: CAWSRVQGVSSTDTQYF

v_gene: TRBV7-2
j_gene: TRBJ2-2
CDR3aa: CASSTRLAGPGELFF

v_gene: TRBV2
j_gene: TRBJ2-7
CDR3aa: CASRLVGSSHEQYF

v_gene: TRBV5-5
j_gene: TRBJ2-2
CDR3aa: CASSRTGEAGELFF